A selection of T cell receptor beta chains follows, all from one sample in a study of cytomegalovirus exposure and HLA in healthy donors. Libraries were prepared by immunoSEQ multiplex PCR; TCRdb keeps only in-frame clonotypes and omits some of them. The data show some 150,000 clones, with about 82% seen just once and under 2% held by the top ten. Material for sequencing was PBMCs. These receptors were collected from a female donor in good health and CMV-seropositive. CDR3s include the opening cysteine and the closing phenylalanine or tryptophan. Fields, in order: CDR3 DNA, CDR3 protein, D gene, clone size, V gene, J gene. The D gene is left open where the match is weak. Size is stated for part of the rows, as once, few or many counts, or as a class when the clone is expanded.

cdr3_nt: TGTGCCACCGAGACAGGGACCAACGAGCAGTACTTC
cdr3_aa: CATETGTNEQYF
d_call: TRBD1
clone_size: .
v_call: TRBV28
j_call: TRBJ2-7

cdr3_nt: TGTGCCAGTAGTATGGGACAGGCTGGAAACACCATATATTTT
cdr3_aa: CASSMGQAGNTIYF
d_call: TRBD1
clone_size: .
v_call: TRBV19
j_call: TRBJ1-3

cdr3_nt: TGTGCCAGCAGTTTTTATTACGTCGAGTCTTACAATGAGCAGTTCTTC
cdr3_aa: CASSFYYVESYNEQFF
d_call: .
clone_size: .
v_call: TRBV28
j_call: TRBJ2-1

cdr3_nt: TGTGCCAGCACCGGACAGGGGGCTGGTATGTCGGATGAAAAACTGTTTTTT
cdr3_aa: CASTGQGAGMSDEKLFF
d_call: TRBD1
clone_size: .
v_call: TRBV28
j_call: TRBJ1-4

cdr3_nt: TGCGCCAGCAGCTTGGCGGGACAGGGGCCGGCTAATGAAAAACTGTTTTTT
cdr3_aa: CASSLAGQGPANEKLFF
d_call: TRBD1
clone_size: once
v_call: TRBV5-1
j_call: TRBJ1-4

cdr3_nt: TGTGCCAGCAGCAAGAGGGGGTTAGGGGGCTACACCTTC
cdr3_aa: CASSKRGLGGYTF
d_call: .
clone_size: .
v_call: TRBV7-9
j_call: TRBJ1-2

cdr3_nt: TGTGCCAGCAGCCCACGGACAGGTACCTACGAGCAGTACTTC
cdr3_aa: CASSPRTGTYEQYF
d_call: TRBD1
clone_size: .
v_call: TRBV9
j_call: TRBJ2-7

cdr3_nt: TGTGCCAGCAGTTACGCACAGACGAGGGCTGAAGCTTTCTTT
cdr3_aa: CASSYAQTRAEAFF
d_call: .
clone_size: .
v_call: TRBV6-5
j_call: TRBJ1-1

cdr3_nt: TGTGCCAGCAGCGGAGACAGGGGATCTGGCTACACCTTC
cdr3_aa: CASSGDRGSGYTF
d_call: TRBD1
clone_size: few
v_call: TRBV7-9
j_call: TRBJ1-2

cdr3_nt: TGTGCCAGCAGCTTAAACAGACGAACTGAGCAGTTCTTC
cdr3_aa: CASSLNRRTEQFF
d_call: .
clone_size: .
v_call: TRBV13
j_call: TRBJ2-1

cdr3_nt: TGTGCCAGCAGTTACCCCGCTAGTGAGCAGTACTTC
cdr3_aa: CASSYPASEQYF
d_call: .
clone_size: .
v_call: TRBV6-5
j_call: TRBJ2-5

cdr3_nt: TGTGCCAGCAGACAGGGGACCTACGAGCAGTACTTC
cdr3_aa: CASRQGTYEQYF
d_call: TRBD1
clone_size: few
v_call: TRBV6-1
j_call: TRBJ2-7

cdr3_nt: TGTGCCAGCAGTTTACAGGGCCCACCGAACACCGGGGAGCTGTTTTTT
cdr3_aa: CASSLQGPPNTGELFF
d_call: .
clone_size: few
v_call: TRBV27
j_call: TRBJ2-2

cdr3_nt: TGTGCCAGCAGTCCCCGATGGACTAGCGGGGCCAAAAACATTCAGTACTTC
cdr3_aa: CASSPRWTSGAKNIQYF
d_call: TRBD2
clone_size: once
v_call: TRBV27
j_call: TRBJ2-4

cdr3_nt: TGTGCCAGCAGTCCCCCTGGAGGGACTAACTATGGCTACACCTTC
cdr3_aa: CASSPPGGTNYGYTF
d_call: .
clone_size: once
v_call: TRBV28
j_call: TRBJ1-2

cdr3_nt: TGCGCCAGCAGCTTGGGGGGAGGAGGTGAGCAGTTCTTC
cdr3_aa: CASSLGGGGEQFF
d_call: .
clone_size: .
v_call: TRBV5-1
j_call: TRBJ2-1

cdr3_nt: TGTGCCAGCAGTGATAGGACTAGCGGAACCTACGAGCAGTACTTC
cdr3_aa: CASSDRTSGTYEQYF
d_call: TRBD2
clone_size: .
v_call: TRBV6-1
j_call: TRBJ2-7

cdr3_nt: TGTGCCACCCGAGAGGGGGTGGATGATCAGCCCCAGCATTTT
cdr3_aa: CATREGVDDQPQHF
d_call: .
clone_size: .
v_call: TRBV15
j_call: TRBJ1-5

cdr3_nt: TGCGCCAGCAGCTTGGGGGGCAGTGAAAAACTGTTTTTT
cdr3_aa: CASSLGGSEKLFF
d_call: .
clone_size: .
v_call: TRBV5-1
j_call: TRBJ1-4

cdr3_nt: TGCGCCAGCAGCTTGTCTGGAGGGCTTCCATACGAGCAGTACTTC
cdr3_aa: CASSLSGGLPYEQYF
d_call: .
clone_size: .
v_call: TRBV5-1
j_call: TRBJ2-7

cdr3_nt: TGTGCCACCCTTTCTCACAGGTCCGATACGCAGTATTTT
cdr3_aa: CATLSHRSDTQYF
d_call: .
clone_size: few
v_call: TRBV6-1
j_call: TRBJ2-3

cdr3_nt: TGTGCCAGCAGCCAAGTAGGGGCCAGAACCCAAGAGACCCAGTACTTC
cdr3_aa: CASSQVGARTQETQYF
d_call: .
clone_size: few
v_call: TRBV14
j_call: TRBJ2-5

cdr3_nt: TGTGCCAGCAGCCGACGAACAGGGGAAGGGGAAAAACTGTTTTTT
cdr3_aa: CASSRRTGEGEKLFF
d_call: TRBD1
clone_size: .
v_call: TRBV4-2
j_call: TRBJ1-4

cdr3_nt: TGCGCCAGCAGTGGGGGACAGGTTAACACTGAAGCTTTCTTT
cdr3_aa: CASSGGQVNTEAFF
d_call: TRBD1
clone_size: .
v_call: TRBV10-2
j_call: TRBJ1-1

cdr3_nt: TGCGCCAGCCAGGGGGGGAACACTGAAGCTTTCTTT
cdr3_aa: CASQGGNTEAFF
d_call: TRBD1
clone_size: .
v_call: TRBV5-1
j_call: TRBJ1-1

cdr3_nt: TGTGCCAGCAGTTCTAACAGGGACACTGAAGCTTTCTTT
cdr3_aa: CASSSNRDTEAFF
d_call: .
clone_size: .
v_call: TRBV6-1
j_call: TRBJ1-1

cdr3_nt: TGTGCCAGTAGTATCAGTTGGGGGGGCGCCTACGAGCAGTACTTC
cdr3_aa: CASSISWGGAYEQYF
d_call: .
clone_size: .
v_call: TRBV19
j_call: TRBJ2-7

cdr3_nt: TGTGCCAGCAGGAGGTACAATGAGCAGTTCTTC
cdr3_aa: CASRRYNEQFF
d_call: .
clone_size: few
v_call: TRBV6-5
j_call: TRBJ2-1

cdr3_nt: TGTGCCAGCAGGACAGGCAGCAATGAAAAACTGTTTTTT
cdr3_aa: CASRTGSNEKLFF
d_call: .
clone_size: few
v_call: TRBV6-1
j_call: TRBJ1-4

cdr3_nt: TGTGCCAGCAGCCGGACACAGGGGGCAGAGACCCAGTACTTC
cdr3_aa: CASSRTQGAETQYF
d_call: TRBD1
clone_size: .
v_call: TRBV5-5
j_call: TRBJ2-5

cdr3_nt: TGCAGCGTTGAACTGGACAGGGCAGAGACCCAGTACTTC
cdr3_aa: CSVELDRAETQYF
d_call: TRBD1
clone_size: .
v_call: TRBV29-1
j_call: TRBJ2-5

cdr3_nt: TGCGCCAGCAGGCTGACTAGCGGGAGTCACGAGACCCAGTACTTC
cdr3_aa: CASRLTSGSHETQYF
d_call: TRBD2
clone_size: .
v_call: TRBV5-1
j_call: TRBJ2-5

cdr3_nt: TGTGCCAGCAGCTTGGGGAGTATGACGGGAAGCAATCAGCCCCAGCATTTT
cdr3_aa: CASSLGSMTGSNQPQHF
d_call: .
clone_size: once
v_call: TRBV5-8
j_call: TRBJ1-5

cdr3_nt: TGTGCCTGGAGCTCTGGGGGGGGGAGAGAGACCCAGTACTTC
cdr3_aa: CAWSSGGGRETQYF
d_call: TRBD2
clone_size: .
v_call: TRBV30
j_call: TRBJ2-5

cdr3_nt: TGTGCCAGCAGCTCGACTATCGTGAGTGAGCAGTTCTTC
cdr3_aa: CASSSTIVSEQFF
d_call: .
clone_size: .
v_call: TRBV5-8
j_call: TRBJ2-1

cdr3_nt: TGTGCCTTGTCCCTCCACAGTTCAGATTCACCCCTCCACTTT
cdr3_aa: CALSLHSSDSPLHF
d_call: .
clone_size: .
v_call: TRBV30
j_call: TRBJ1-6

cdr3_nt: TGTGCCAGCAGCTCAATGAACACTGAAGCTTTCTTT
cdr3_aa: CASSSMNTEAFF
d_call: .
clone_size: few
v_call: TRBV5-4
j_call: TRBJ1-1

cdr3_nt: TGTGCCAGCACCCTTTTCAATCAGCCCCAGCATTTT
cdr3_aa: CASTLFNQPQHF
d_call: .
clone_size: .
v_call: TRBV6-5
j_call: TRBJ1-5

cdr3_nt: TGTGCCAGCAGTGATCCCCGGGCAGGGGGCATGGATGAGCAGTTCTTC
cdr3_aa: CASSDPRAGGMDEQFF
d_call: TRBD1
clone_size: few
v_call: TRBV25-1
j_call: TRBJ2-1

cdr3_nt: TGTGCCAGCAGCGCGGGCTGGGGGGGCCTCAATCAGCCCCAGCATTTT
cdr3_aa: CASSAGWGGLNQPQHF
d_call: .
clone_size: .
v_call: TRBV9
j_call: TRBJ1-5

cdr3_nt: TGCGCCAGCAGCCCGGGACTAGGGGCCGAAGCTTTCTTT
cdr3_aa: CASSPGLGAEAFF
d_call: .
clone_size: .
v_call: TRBV5-1
j_call: TRBJ1-1

cdr3_nt: TGTGCCAGCAGTCGCAGCGGGGATCCGGCCAATGAGCAGTTCTTC
cdr3_aa: CASSRSGDPANEQFF
d_call: TRBD2
clone_size: .
v_call: TRBV2
j_call: TRBJ2-1

cdr3_nt: TGCAGCGCGGAACCAGGGGGCTATGGCTACACCTTC
cdr3_aa: CSAEPGGYGYTF
d_call: TRBD1
clone_size: .
v_call: TRBV29-1
j_call: TRBJ1-2

cdr3_nt: TGTGCCAGCAGTTCCCCGGACAGGGGGCGTCTCGAGCAGTACTTC
cdr3_aa: CASSSPDRGRLEQYF
d_call: TRBD1
clone_size: once
v_call: TRBV28
j_call: TRBJ2-7

cdr3_nt: TGTGCCAGCAGGCTCCACAGGGGCATGGAGAACACTGAAGCTTTCTTT
cdr3_aa: CASRLHRGMENTEAFF
d_call: TRBD1
clone_size: .
v_call: TRBV28
j_call: TRBJ1-1